This T cell receptor (beta chain) stems from a study of cytomegalovirus exposure and HLA in healthy donors. About the research overall: Most donors, about 82% of roughly 400 genotyped, fell in the Caucasian-associated ancestry cluster.

Worth noting for this clone: Its cognate antigen is unknown.

The study, taken as a whole, reports: Among TCR beta chains, those listed as cytomegalovirus-associated numbered about 160.

Primers included in the PCR were 60 Vbeta and 13 Jbeta primers. Sequencing was performed with immunoSEQ multiplex PCR; in TCRdb, only in-frame clones are kept and a portion is missing. The sample contains approximately 110,000 clones, 65% to 75% of which appear only once. CDR1 and CDR2 from the germline V gene are SEHNR and FQNEAQ (reference sequence). The ends lost 1 base at V and 10 bases at J; junction bases unmatched: 12. CDR3 length: 16 amino acids. Sequencing used PBMCs. This clonotype was sampled from a man aged 40-49 years in good health and CMV-seropositive. The rearrangement joins TRBV7-9 to TRBJ2-1, with 8 bases identical to TRBD2. CDR3 region: CASSLGTGGPPREQFF. CDR3 DNA sequence: TGTGCCAGCAGCTTAGGCACGGGAGGGCCTCCTCGAGAGCAGTTCTTC.